The following is a T cell receptor (beta chain) sequence with its context. Its antigen is unidentified. This record belongs to a study of shared clonotypes between healthy human individuals. Study at large: CD8 memory received one plate per donor, CD8 naive two, CD4 memory three and CD4 naive three. Whole-study findings and limits: Clonotypes shared by all four donors outscored non-shared clonotypes in generation probability. It was observed that 5% to 6.5% of naive CD4 clonotypes were shared across a handful of donors.

It was into CD45RA+ naive and CD45RA-negative memory subsets that the CD4+ cells were split. Using immunoSEQ multiplex PCR, the repertoire was profiled, and TCRdb retains in-frame clones only, with some absent. The data show roughly 2.2 million clones, approximately 90% seen once. The trim removed 4 bases at V and 2 bases at J, leaving 7 bases unmatched. The CDR3 runs to 16 residues. Germline CDR1 is SGDLS and CDR2 is YYNGEE. Material for sequencing was naive CD4+ T cells from PBMCs. The subset is: CD45RA+ positively selected. The rearrangement uses TRBV9 and TRBJ2-3; 10 positions agree with TRBD2. The clonotype originates from a man younger than 35 in good health. Some clones in this sample may be carry-over from other donors' samples. The CDR3, as DNA: TGTGCCAGCAGCCCATCAGCGGGAGGGTACACAGATACGCAGTATTTT. This translates into CASSPSAGGYTDTQYF.